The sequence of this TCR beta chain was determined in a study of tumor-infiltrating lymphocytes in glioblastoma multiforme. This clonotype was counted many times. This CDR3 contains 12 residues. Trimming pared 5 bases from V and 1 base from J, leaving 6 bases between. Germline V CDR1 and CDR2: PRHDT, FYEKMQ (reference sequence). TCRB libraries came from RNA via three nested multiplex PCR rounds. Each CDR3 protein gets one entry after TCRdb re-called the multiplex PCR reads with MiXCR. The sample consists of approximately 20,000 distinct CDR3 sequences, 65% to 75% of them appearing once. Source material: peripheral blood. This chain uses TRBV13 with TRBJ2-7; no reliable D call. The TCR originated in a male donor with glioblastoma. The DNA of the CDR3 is TGTGCCAGCAGCCAACAGTCCTACGAGCAGTACTTC. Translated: CASSQQSYEQYF. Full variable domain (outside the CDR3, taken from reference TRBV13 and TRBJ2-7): AAGVIQSPRHLIKEKRETATLKCYPIPRHDTVYWYQQGPGQDPQFLISFYEKMQSDKGSIPDRFSAQQFSDYHSELNMSSLELGDSALYFCASSQQSYEQYFGPGTRLTVT.